Listed here are 5 T cell receptor beta chains from one sample, sequenced in a study of a mutant IDH1 vaccine in newly diagnosed glioma. Sequencing was performed with immunoSEQ multiplex PCR; in TCRdb, only in-frame clones are kept and a portion is missing. Seen here are some 51,000 clones, 60% to 85% observed once, and the top ten hold 1.5% to 2%. As for time point: baseline, week 1 (first vaccination visit). The treatment is: pre-vaccination baseline after standard-of-care therapy. The sequencing here drew on PBMCs, taken from a glioma patient treated with radiotherapy, temozolomide or both. These TCRs come from a woman aged 40 to 50 with glioma.

V and J are TRBV5-6 and TRBJ1-1, with 7 nucleotides matching TRBD1. Per the germline V gene, CDR1 is SGHDT and CDR2 is YYEEEE. V shed 3 bases and J 3 bases; nucleotides not matched to a gene: 11. CDR3 size: 16 residues. Written as DNA, the CDR3 is TGTGCCAGCAGCTCCGACAGGGAGGGCTTGGACACTGAAGCTTTCTTT. Residues: CASSSDREGLDTEAFF.

V usage is TRBV19 and J usage is TRBJ2-3; D not certain. The CDR3 length is 13 residues. Germline V lookup: CDR1 LNHDA, CDR2 SQIVND (reference sequence). V lost 8 bases, J lost 1 base, and 10 bases lay in between. CDR3 loop: CASLLRGTDTQYF. DNA for the CDR3: TGTGCCAGTCTCCTCCGGGGCACAGATACGCAGTATTTT.

The V gene is TRBV6-1, the J gene TRBJ2-5; a weak D match, TRBD1 (5 bases). Looked up from germline, CDR1 is MNHNS and CDR2 is SASEGT. The CDR3 contains 14 residues. The V and J ends lost 10 bases and 4 bases respectively, with 19 bases between them. The CDR3 is CATLQAPLGETQYF. The CDR3, as DNA: TGTGCCACATTACAGGCGCCCTTGGGAGAGACCCAGTACTTC.

The chain is built from TRBV9 and TRBJ2-3; D is unresolved. Trimming took 0 bases from V and 2 from J, leaving 7 bases between them. This CDR3 is built from 14 residues. Germline CDR1 and CDR2: SGDLS and YYNGEE. CDR3 in DNA: TGTGCCAGCAGCGTAGGGGCGGTCACAGATACGCAGTATTTT. Translated, it gives CASSVGAVTDTQYF.

The rearrangement links TRBV6-5 to TRBJ1-1; D is uncertain. Per the germline V gene, CDR1 is MNHEY and CDR2 is SVGAGI. This CDR3 is built from 11 residues. V lost 8 bases, J lost 2 bases, and 6 bases lay in between. In DNA form, the CDR3 reads TGTGCCAGCCGGGATAACACTGAAGCTTTCTTT. It translates to CASRDNTEAFF.